These 32 T cell receptor beta chains were all obtained from the same sample, sequenced in a study of control samples from healthy donors and cancer patients. Repertoires were generated with immunoSEQ multiplex PCR, while TCRdb's copy carries only in-frame clones and drops some. The sample carries 75,000 to 100,000 clones, roughly nine tenths recorded once. The sample taken for sequencing was blood. The receptor source for this set is a man aged 50 or older in good health.

This sequence joins TRBV6-5 and TRBJ1-5; no definite D call. CDR3 length: 13 amino acids. The germline V gene encodes CDR1 MNHEY and CDR2 SVGAGI. V was clipped by 4 bases and J by 6 bases, with 10 bases between them. The CDR3: CASSFDGSQPQHF. The CDR3 DNA sequence: TGTGCCAGCAGTTTTGACGGTAGTCAGCCCCAGCATTTT.

The gene calls are TRBV19 and TRBJ1-5; TRBD1 matches 8 bases. The germline V gene encodes CDR1 LNHDA and CDR2 SQIVND (reference sequence). Germline trimming cut 1 base from V and 6 bases from J; bases unmatched to any gene: 5. The length of the CDR3 is 15 residues. Here the CDR3 DNA reads TGTGCCAGTAGTATAGTGCAGGGGGCCACTCAGCCCCAGCATTTT. Translated, it gives CASSIVQGATQPQHF.

This chain connects TRBV11-2 to TRBJ2-1; 8 bases fit TRBD1. This CDR3 region has 14 residues. V lost 5 bases and J lost 7; bases outside the gene matches: 7. Germline V gives CDR1 SGHAT, CDR2 FQNNGV. CDR3 bases: TGTGCCAGCAGCCTCTGGACAGGGCTAAATGAGCAGTTCTTC. It translates to CASSLWTGLNEQFF.

The chain uses TRBV9 and TRBJ2-1, with no clear D. The CDR3 totals 12 residues. The ends were cut back, 4 bases at V and 9 bases at J, with 11 bases in the middle. Germline loops: CDR1 SGDLS, CDR2 YYNGEE. The CDR3 sequence: CASSKGYGEQFF. Here the CDR3 DNA reads TGTGCCAGCAGCAAAGGGTACGGTGAGCAGTTCTTC.

The chain couples TRBV7-2 to TRBJ2-7; TRBD1 might be the D (6 bases). CDR1 SGHTA and CDR2 FQGNSA come from the germline V gene. V shed 5 bases and J shed 6 bases, with 14 bases lying between them. The CDR3 extends over 13 amino acids. The CDR3 spells CASSRNRVGEQYF. The CDR3 DNA is TGTGCCAGCAGCCGAAACAGGGTTGGCGAGCAGTACTTC.

This rearrangement joins TRBV14 to TRBJ2-5; either TRBD1 or TRBD2 may fit D (6 bases each). The V and J ends lost 0 bases and 5 bases respectively, with 10 bases between them. The germline gives CDR1 SGHDN, CDR2 FVKESK. The length of the CDR3 is 14 residues. CDR3 sequence (DNA): TGTGCCAGCAGCCAAGAGGGGGGCTGGGAGACCCAGTACTTC. It translates to CASSQEGGWETQYF.

The V call is TRBV2, the J call TRBJ1-4; D remains unclear. Germline loops: CDR1 SNHLY, CDR2 FYNNEI. Trimming removed 7 bases at V and 5 bases at J, with 8 bases between. CDR3 length equals 12 residues. CDR3 nucleotides: TGTGCCAGCACGTTCGGAAATGAAAAACTGTTTTTT. Amino acid sequence: CASTFGNEKLFF.

A single count supports this clone. J is TRBJ1-2 and V is TRBV19, with 10 bases matching TRBD1. Unmatched junction bases numbered 1, after V lost 3 bases and J lost 6 bases. The CDR3 spans 13 residues. CDR1 LNHDA and CDR2 SQIVND come from the germline V gene (reference sequence). This CDR3 reads CASSIDRGHGYTF. The CDR3 nucleotides read TGTGCCAGTAGTATCGACAGGGGGCATGGCTACACCTTC.

The chain employs TRBV19 and TRBJ2-4; a possible D gene is TRBD1 (7 bases). V gave up 9 bases and J gave up 9 bases, with 21 bases separating them. Germline CDR1 and CDR2: LNHDA and SQIVND (reference sequence). The CDR3 consists of 14 residues. The CDR3 protein is CASRGGGEKGIQYF. The CDR3 nucleotides are TGTGCCAGCCGAGGAGGGGGCGAGAAGGGCATTCAGTACTTC.

Worth noting for this clone: A much larger clone differs by one base, so this may be a read error. This chain connects TRBV25-1 to TRBJ1-5, with D unresolved. The CDR3 is 15 residues long. Germline values: CDR1 MGHDK, CDR2 SYGVNS. As DNA, the CDR3 is TGTGCCAGCAGTGGTGAGGGATCTTTCAATCAGTCCCAGCATTTT. The encoded protein is CASSGEGSFNQSQHF.

The chain recombines TRBV6-5 with TRBJ1-6; 10 nucleotides match TRBD1. The CDR3 spans 16 residues. Germline trimming cut 0 bases from V and 7 bases from J; bases unmatched to any gene: 3. Germline lookup yields CDR1 MNHEY and CDR2 SVGAGI. The CDR3 loop reads CASSYSWTGGNSPLHF. CDR3 nucleotides: TGTGCCAGCAGTTACTCGTGGACAGGGGGAAATTCACCCCTCCACTTT.

The gene calls are TRBV24-1 and TRBJ2-7; D may be TRBD1 or TRBD2 (5 bases each). The CDR3 sequence is 16 residues long. V lost 4 bases and J 3 bases, leaving 18 bases between the germline ends. Germline loops: CDR1 KGHDR, CDR2 SFDVKD. This CDR3 is CATSDRGPGKIYEQYF. CDR3 bases: TGTGCCACCAGTGACCGAGGGCCAGGGAAAATCTACGAGCAGTACTTC.

The rearrangement links TRBV10-3 to TRBJ1-2; 10 nucleotides agree with TRBD1. Germline CDR1 reads ENHRY; CDR2 reads SYGVKD. The CDR3 sequence is 14 residues long. Trimming took 6 bases from V and 3 from J; bases not matched to a gene: 4. The CDR3 spells CAISAGTGDYGYTF. Written as DNA, the CDR3 is TGTGCCATCAGCGCCGGGACAGGGGACTATGGCTACACCTTC.

There are a few counts of this clone. The gene calls are TRBV5-1 and TRBJ1-3, with D perhaps TRBD1 (5 bases). Germline CDR1 is SGHRS and CDR2 is YFSETQ. V dropped 0 bases and J dropped 0 bases, with 10 bases sitting between them. The CDR3 consists of 16 residues. The CDR3: CASSLAGQSSGNTIYF. CDR3 bases: TGCGCCAGCAGCTTGGCCGGACAAAGCTCTGGAAACACCATATATTTT.

V and J are TRBV4-2 and TRBJ2-7; 15 bases align to TRBD2. Germline loops: CDR1 LGHNA, CDR2 YNFKEQ. The V segment lost 3 bases and the J segment 3 bases; nucleotides outside the gene matches: 6. The CDR3 has 17 residues. The CDR3 spells CASSHGTSGGTIYEQYF. Here the CDR3 DNA reads TGTGCCAGCAGCCACGGGACTAGCGGGGGGACCATCTACGAGCAGTACTTC.

This chain connects TRBV29-1 to TRBJ1-4; D perhaps matches TRBD1 (5 bases). This CDR3 spans 16 amino acids. Trimming removed 0 bases at V and 10 bases at J, with 21 bases between. Looked up from germline, CDR1 is SQVTM and CDR2 is ANQGSEA. DNA of the CDR3: TGCAGCGTTGAAGATAGAAGAAGGCAGGGAGTAGGAAAACTGTTTTTT. Amino acid sequence: CSVEDRRRQGVGKLFF.

This chain joins TRBV9 and TRBJ1-2, with D perhaps TRBD1 (6 bases). Deletions cut 5 bases from V and 0 bases from J, with 17 bases between. Germline V gene data show CDR1 as SGDLS and CDR2 as YYNGEE. There are 16 residues in the CDR3. The CDR3 nucleotides read TGTGCCAGCAGTTCTGCGGGGGGCGGGTCTAACTATGGCTACACCTTC. This translates into CASSSAGGGSNYGYTF. Supplemented by reference TRBV9 and TRBJ1-2, the full variable domain reads DSGVTQTPKHLITATGQRVTLRCSPRSGDLSVYWYQQSLDQGLQFLIQYYNGEERAKGNILERFSAQQFPDLHSELNLSSLELGDSALYFCASSSAGGGSNYGYTFGSGTRLTVV.

This clone showed up just once. The genes are TRBV7-8 and TRBJ2-1; 7 positions match TRBD1. The CDR3 runs to 14 residues. Looked up from germline, CDR1 is SGHVS and CDR2 is FQNEAQ. Trimming cost V 5 bases and J 4 bases; bases outside gene matches: 5. CDR3 sequence (DNA): TGTGCCAGCAGCCCGCCGGGACAGTACAATGAGCAGTTCTTC. It yields the protein CASSPPGQYNEQFF.

V and J are TRBV7-3 and TRBJ1-1; D remains unclear. Trimming left V 1 base short and J 5 bases short, with 14 bases between. Germline V gene sequence: CDR1 SGHTA, CDR2 FQGTGA. This CDR3 has 15 amino acids. Here the CDR3 DNA reads TGTGCCAGCAGCTTAAATCATGCGGTTAGTACTGAAGCTTTCTTT. Protein: CASSLNHAVSTEAFF.

The V and J genes are TRBV25-1 and TRBJ1-3, with D unresolved. The CDR3 is 15 amino acids. CDR1 MGHDK and CDR2 SYGVNS come from the germline V gene. V was shortened by 4 bases and J by 2 bases, with 12 bases between the two germline ends. The CDR3 nucleotides are TGTGCCAGCAGTGCCTTAGGACTGGCTGGAAACACCATATATTTT. Translation gives CASSALGLAGNTIYF.

This chain joins TRBV28 and TRBJ1-1, with a possible D match to TRBD1 (6 bases). Germline CDR1 reads MDHEN; CDR2 reads SYDVKM. With 5 bases removed from V and 8 bases from J, the gap between germline ends came to 9 bases. This CDR3 is 11 amino acids long. The CDR3 region is CASSTGREAFF. CDR3 DNA sequence: TGTGCCAGCAGTACAGGGAGGGAAGCTTTCTTT. The whole variable domain, remainder taken from reference TRBV28 and TRBJ1-1, is DVKVTQSSRYLVKRTGEKVFLECVQDMDHENMFWYRQDPGLGLRLIYFSYDVKMKEKGDIPEGYSVSREKKERFSLILESASTNQTSMYLCASSTGREAFFGQGTRLTVV.

The chain has TRBV27 and TRBJ2-7, with D possibly TRBD1 on 6 matching bases. Trimming pared 3 bases from V and 0 bases from J, leaving 12 bases between. Germline-derived CDR1 and CDR2 are MNHEY and SMNVEV (reference sequence). This CDR3 is built from 15 residues. CDR3 sequence reads: CASSFGQLSSYEQYF. The CDR3 nucleotides read TGTGCCAGCAGTTTCGGACAGCTGAGCTCCTACGAGCAGTACTTC.

The chain employs TRBV5-5 and TRBJ1-6, with 7 nucleotides matching TRBD1. The V gene end was trimmed by 4 bases and the J gene end by 0 bases; junction bases not matched to a gene: 7. The germline V gene encodes CDR1 SGHKS and CDR2 YYEKEE (reference sequence). CDR3 length: 17 residues. Written as DNA, the CDR3 is TGTGCCAGCAGCCCGCGGACAGGCAGCTCCTATAATTCACCCCTCCACTTT. This gives the protein CASSPRTGSSYNSPLHF.

The CDR3 is CATSDSRVDGYTF. CDR3 bases: TGTGCCACCAGTGATTCCCGGGTTGATGGCTACACCTTC. The chain combines TRBV24-1 with TRBJ1-2; no clear D. The CDR3 loop spans 13 amino acids. Germline V gene lookup returns CDR1 KGHDR and CDR2 SFDVKD. V was clipped by 2 bases and J by 6 bases, with 9 bases between them.

The rearrangement uses TRBV7-3 and TRBJ2-6; 15 nucleotides align to TRBD2. CDR1 and CDR2 (germline): SGHTA, FQGTGA. This CDR3 has 18 residues. The V and J ends lost 5 bases and 3 bases, in that order; junction bases with no gene match: 5. CDR3 loop: CASSPQGLAGGGANVLTF. Here the CDR3 DNA reads TGTGCCAGCAGCCCGCAGGGACTAGCGGGGGGTGGGGCCAACGTCCTGACTTTC.

The V and J genes are TRBV9 and TRBJ2-5, with 7 bases matching TRBD2. J was trimmed by 5 bases and V by 2 bases; bases with no gene match: 3. The CDR3 spans 13 residues. Germline-derived CDR1 and CDR2 are SGDLS and YYNGEE. CDR3 in DNA: TGTGCCAGCAGCGTTGGGGGAGGGGAGACCCAGTACTTC. It codes for CASSVGGGETQYF.

The chain recombines TRBV27 with TRBJ2-7, with TRBD1 matching 8 bases. This CDR3 contains 14 residues. Germline-derived CDR1 and CDR2 are MNHEY and SMNVEV (reference sequence). V was pared by 5 bases and J by 6 bases, with 9 bases of the junction left unmatched. The CDR3 loop reads CASSITIQGAEQYF. CDR3 nucleotides: TGTGCCAGCAGTATTACCATCCAGGGGGCCGAGCAGTACTTC.

This chain uses TRBV9 with TRBJ1-1, with D hard to call. This CDR3 is 14 amino acids long. Trimming removed 3 bases from V and 0 bases from J, with 9 bases in between. Germline CDR1 SGDLS, CDR2 YYNGEE. This CDR3 reads CASSAKQLNTEAFF. CDR3 bases: TGTGCCAGCAGCGCGAAACAGTTGAACACTGAAGCTTTCTTT.

V is TRBV25-1 and J is TRBJ2-1, with D tentatively TRBD1 or TRBD2 (6 bases each). Germline assignment: CDR1 MGHDK and CDR2 SYGVNS. The germline V and J ends were trimmed by 3 bases and 10 bases, with 16 bases remaining between them. The CDR3 extends over 14 amino acids. The CDR3 spells CASSEGRGLNEQFF. In DNA form, the CDR3 reads TGTGCCAGCAGTGAGGGCCGGGGGCTGAACGAGCAGTTCTTC.

The chain employs TRBV6-2 or TRBV6-3 and TRBJ2-5, with TRBD2 matching 14 bases. CDR3 length equals 16 residues. CDR1 MNHEY and CDR2 SVGEGT come from the germline V gene. J gave up 5 bases and V 2 bases, and 4 bases lay outside the gene matches. CDR3 sequence: CASSYMGLAGVETQYF. The DNA of the CDR3 is TGTGCCAGCAGTTACATGGGACTAGCGGGGGTTGAGACCCAGTACTTC.

The V and J genes are TRBV2 and TRBJ2-1; 9 bases are a match to TRBD2. V lost 4 bases and J lost 4; bases outside the gene matches: 8. Germline CDR1 reads SNHLY; CDR2 reads FYNNEI. This CDR3 has 16 amino acids. The CDR3 protein is CASSAPLAGSYNEQFF. In DNA form, the CDR3 reads TGTGCCAGCAGTGCCCCACTAGCGGGTTCGTACAATGAGCAGTTCTTC.

The rearrangement uses TRBV6-2 or TRBV6-3 and TRBJ1-1; D possibly corresponds to TRBD1 (5 bases). CDR3 length: 14 amino acids. Germline V CDR1 and CDR2: MNHEY, SVGEGT. Trimming shortened V by 4 bases and J by 6 bases, and 15 bases separated the two germline ends. The CDR3 bases are TGTGCCAGCAGTTCATCAGGGTCGAAGGCTGAAGCTTTCTTT. It specifies CASSSSGSKAEAFF.